This T cell receptor (beta chain) was retrieved from a study of cytotoxic CD8 clonotypes in ibrutinib-treated CLL. Notes on the study in general: Clonality, elevated at ibrutinib response, dropped back toward baseline at progression. The study sampled sustained-remission and progressing patients at different times. Public clonotypes, an uncommon group, contracted or remained stable on treatment.

The authors obtained about 1.9 micrograms of genomic DNA from cryopreserved PBMCs for TCR beta libraries. From germline, CDR1 is MNHEY and CDR2 SVGAGI. This CDR3 comprises 14 residues. The V gene lost 4 bases and the J gene lost 3 bases, with 12 bases spanning the gap. The protocol was immunoSEQ multiplex PCR, while the TCRdb copy is restricted to in-frame clones and leaves out a portion. The sample has 150,000 to 250,000 clones, around 70% seen once. Note on this clone: Its antigen remains unidentified.

Here the sequenced sample was PBMCs, taken after 24 months of ibrutinib treatment. The sequence came from a human donor with chronic lymphocytic leukemia. The rearrangement joins TRBV6-5 to TRBJ1-1; no clear D gene. The DNA for the CDR3 is TGTGCCAGCAGTTTACATGGGGAAGACACTGAAGCTTTCTTT. This translates into CASSLHGEDTEAFF.